This TCR beta chain comes out of a study of cytomegalovirus exposure and HLA in healthy donors. Overall study context: It was reported in a later analysis that the 95 to 150 validation repertoires used the same platform as the 550 to 800 first-cohort repertoires. Study-wide findings and caveats: Subsequent analysis of the approximately 110 validation repertoires found a tendency for first-cohort TCR clusters to co-occur. Many donors shared some public TCRs, even though most TCR sequences were rare. Among TCR beta chains, those listed as cytomegalovirus-associated numbered about 160.

Sequenced by immunoSEQ multiplex PCR; TCRdb stores in-frame clones only, minus some. The sample has 200,000 to 250,000 clones, approximately 90% seen once. This CDR3 comprises 18 residues. Germline CDR1 is MNHNS and CDR2 is SASEGT. The trim removed 2 bases at V and 7 bases at J, leaving 10 bases unmatched. With regard to this clone: Its target is not known.

The sequence came from a woman aged 18-29 years in good health and CMV-seronegative. Specimen: PBMCs. The V and J genes are TRBV6-1 and TRBJ2-2, with 13 bases that match TRBD2. The CDR3 here is CASSELYPRLAGGGELFF. CDR3 nucleotides: TGTGCCAGCAGTGAATTATACCCAAGACTAGCGGGGGGCGGGGAGCTGTTTTTT.